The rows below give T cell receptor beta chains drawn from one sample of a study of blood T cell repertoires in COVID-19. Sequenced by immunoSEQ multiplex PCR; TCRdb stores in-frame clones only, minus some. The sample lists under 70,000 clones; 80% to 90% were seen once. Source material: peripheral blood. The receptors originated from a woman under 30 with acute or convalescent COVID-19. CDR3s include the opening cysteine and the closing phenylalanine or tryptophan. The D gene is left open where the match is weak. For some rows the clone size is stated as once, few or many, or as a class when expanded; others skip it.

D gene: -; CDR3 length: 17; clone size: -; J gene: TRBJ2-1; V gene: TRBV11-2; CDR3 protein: CASSLDLQAAPPNEQFF; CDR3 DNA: TGTGCCAGCAGCTTAGATCTCCAGGCAGCCCCCCCCAATGAGCAGTTCTTC
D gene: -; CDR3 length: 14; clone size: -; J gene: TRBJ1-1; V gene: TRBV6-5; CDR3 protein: CASSSPGENTEAFF; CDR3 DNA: TGTGCCAGCAGTTCCCCCGGAGAGAACACTGAAGCTTTCTTT
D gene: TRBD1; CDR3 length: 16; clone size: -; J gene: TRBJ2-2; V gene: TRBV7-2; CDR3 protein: CASSSGQGIGTGELFF; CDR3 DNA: TGTGCCAGCAGCTCGGGACAGGGAATAGGCACCGGGGAGCTGTTTTTT
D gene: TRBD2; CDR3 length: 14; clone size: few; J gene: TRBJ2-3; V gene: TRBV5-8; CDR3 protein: CASSGSGGADTQYF; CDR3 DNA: TGTGCCAGCAGTGGCAGCGGGGGCGCAGATACGCAGTATTTT
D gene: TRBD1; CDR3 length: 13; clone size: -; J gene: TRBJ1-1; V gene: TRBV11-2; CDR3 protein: CASSRTGDTEAFF; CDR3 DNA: TGTGCCAGCAGCCGTACAGGGGACACTGAAGCTTTCTTT
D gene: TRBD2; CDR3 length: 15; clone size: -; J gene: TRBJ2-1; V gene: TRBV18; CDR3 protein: CASSPLERGRDEQFF; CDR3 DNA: TGTGCCAGCTCACCACTCGAGCGGGGTCGGGATGAGCAGTTCTTC
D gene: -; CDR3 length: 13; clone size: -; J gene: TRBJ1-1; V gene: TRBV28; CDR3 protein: CASSFPSNTEAFF; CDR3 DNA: TGTGCCAGCAGTTTTCCGTCGAACACTGAAGCTTTCTTT
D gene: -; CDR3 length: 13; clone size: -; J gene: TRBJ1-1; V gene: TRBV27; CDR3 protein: CASSLSPGLEAFF; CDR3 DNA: TGTGCCAGCAGTTTAAGTCCAGGGCTTGAAGCTTTCTTT
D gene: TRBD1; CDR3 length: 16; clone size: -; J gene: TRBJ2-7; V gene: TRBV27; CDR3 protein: CASSFRAGTGLHEQYF; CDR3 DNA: TGTGCCAGCAGTTTCCGGGCCGGGACAGGGCTCCACGAGCAGTACTTC
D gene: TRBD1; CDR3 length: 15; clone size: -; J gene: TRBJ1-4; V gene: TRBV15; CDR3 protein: CATSRGTGNNEKLFF; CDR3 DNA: TGTGCCACCAGCAGAGGGACAGGGAATAATGAAAAACTGTTTTTT
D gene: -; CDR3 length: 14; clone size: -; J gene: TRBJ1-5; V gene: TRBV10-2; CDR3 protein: CATHLAFRDQPQHF; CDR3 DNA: TGCGCCACCCACCTAGCTTTTAGGGATCAGCCCCAGCATTTT
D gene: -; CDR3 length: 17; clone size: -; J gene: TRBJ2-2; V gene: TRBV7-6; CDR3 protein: CASSLDLGRTNTGELFF; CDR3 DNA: TGTGCCAGCAGCTTAGACCTTGGGCGTACGAACACCGGGGAGCTGTTTTTT
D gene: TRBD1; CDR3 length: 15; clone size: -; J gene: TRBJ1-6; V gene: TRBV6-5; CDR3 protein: CASSKSTGEGSPLHF; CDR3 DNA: TGTGCCAGCAGTAAATCGACAGGGGAGGGATCACCCCTCCACTTT